This entry concerns a single TCR beta chain. This clone was counted once. Its antigen is currently not known. It has no much larger one-base neighbor in the sample; base qualities were not kept. The source of the sample is a study of cytomegalovirus exposure and HLA in healthy donors listed by TCRdb under 2017. Study-level background: An earlier analysis of approximately 600 of the donors reported 250 to 350 Gb of sequence data and about 100 million unique TCR beta sequences from about 180 million T cells. An early release covering roughly 600 HLA-typed donors comprised roughly 300 gigabases of sequencing data and around 80 million unique TCR sequences. Among the roughly 390 genotyped donors, around 81% belonged to the genetic ancestry cluster associated with self-reported Caucasian donors. The study aimed to test whether signatures of past pathogen exposure could be identified by cataloging public T cell receptors. The study used immunosequencing to profile the T cell repertoires of approximately 630 subjects and linked those repertoires to cytomegalovirus serostatus. Besides the first cohort of 666 subjects, a separate validation cohort made up of some 110 different subjects was used. High-throughput TCR immunosequencing, statistical association of individual TCRs with disease status, and machine learning were combined to predict cytomegalovirus infection status. A later analysis re-examined previously published TCR beta repertoires from hundreds of donors and added high-resolution HLA genotyping to investigate patterns of TCR occurrence. Rather than drawing on any new phenotypic data, the later analysis identified candidate immune exposures from TCR beta sequences and the way those sequences occurred across donors. An earlier analysis of approximately 500 of the donors applied high-throughput TCR beta sequencing to assess whether each TCR beta V gene segment acted as functional or pseudogenic. Donor age, sex, ethnicity and CMV serostatus were collected together with the repertoire data. A later genetic analysis used genome-wide SNP genotypes for about 55% of the 666 donors, treating that subset as a discovery cohort. Every repertoire in the discovery cohort had been generated on one and the same sequencing platform. HLA typing included class I and class II loci at four-digit resolution. Typing coverage differed by locus: A, B, C, DRB1 and DQB1 were typed in about 620-640 donors, DQA1 in about 500, DPA1 in nearly 610, and DPB1 in approximately 450. Roughly 5 DR-DQ haplotypes were handled as single units for association and clustering, since linkage in the cohort was strong. Across around 400 genotyped donors of the cohort, an average of about 240,000 unique TCR beta nucleotide sequences per donor were sequenced, and roughly a sixth of those sequences were non-productive. The study at large found these results: A group of highly shared sequence variants was considered likely to be a technical artifact of the sequencing pipeline. In a later analysis, TCR association rates were found to vary across HLA loci, with the most associated TCRs seen for DRB1 alleles and the fewest for HLA-C alleles. In both the original and validation cohorts, the classifier was reported to diagnose cytomegalovirus status with high specificity and sensitivity. A further reported finding was that TCR beta sequences accurately predicted the HLA-A and HLA-B alleles for most subjects in the first cohort. While some public TCRs were present in many individuals, most TCR sequences turned up only very rarely across donors. A later genetic analysis reported fewer N-insertions in productive TCRs among donors in an Asian-associated ancestry cluster than the approximately 700-donor mean. Some IMGT-functional V segments, including TRBV6-2 and TRBV6-3, could not be told apart with the 87-base-pair reads, so those segments were excluded. A later analysis found that HLA-associated TCR beta chains were more clonally expanded and had lower generation probabilities than equally common non-associated chains. Correlated functional status among segregating V segments might reflect linkage disequilibrium, but an unknown experimental factor could not be ruled out. Because HLA typing was missing for some donors at each locus, association tests included only the typed subset. A later analysis associated 17,000 or so TCR beta sequences with specific HLA alleles at a false discovery rate of 0.05. The study gave a list of 150 to 200 TCR beta chains associated with cytomegalovirus. In a later genetic analysis, a missense DCLRE1C variant was associated with V-gene and J-gene trimming of TCR beta chains, and the association was replicated in an independent cohort. Assigning TCR associations to individual alleles was difficult when HLA alleles, especially DR and DQ, strongly co-occurred. Most CMV-associated TCR beta chains appeared to be HLA-restricted in a later analysis, and the HLA associations seemed to be driven largely by CMV exposure. The presence/absence analyses assumed that sequencing depth was roughly uniform across donors, and that assumption may not be true. An earlier analysis of some 590 of the donors showed that most TCR beta V segments appeared in productive rearrangements either about 87% or about 30% of the time, which broadly matched IMGT annotations. The earlier analysis of approximately 560 of the donors excluded some 16 rarely observed V segments, including chromosome 9 orphons, because counts were too low. The authors suggested that the approach could potentially be generalized to other disease states and immunological phenotypes. For the cohort, immune exposure information was limited to CMV serostatus. In this cohort, only TCR beta chains were sequenced, and detectable features were limited by the absence of alpha or paired-chain data. In vitro tests confirmed that a few of the cytomegalovirus-associated TCR beta chains recognize cytomegalovirus antigens. Several of the top co-occurrence clusters appeared to be linked to parvovirus B19, influenza, CMV and Epstein-Barr virus, according to a later analysis.

The cohort was made up of hundreds of healthy bone marrow donors. At the time of sampling, all cohort members were nominally healthy, though unrecorded immune exposures were likely present. The donor was CMV seropositive and belonged to the group of 250 to 300 seropositive cohort members. Every donor gave a peripheral blood sample, and the peripheral blood mononuclear cells from that sample were used for TCR beta sequencing. Genomic DNA was extracted from the blood cell samples with the Qiagen DNeasy Blood Extraction Kit. Preparation of the library involved the immunoSEQ multiplex PCR assay. A mixture of 60 forward primers for TCR Vbeta segments and 13 reverse primers for TCR Jbeta segments was used in the multiplex PCR. The CDR3 region of rearranged TCR beta genes was amplified from genomic DNA with a multiplex PCR assay. On the Illumina HiSeq System, the amplified TCR beta libraries were sequenced as 87-base-pair reads. As for the authors' bioinformatics: A later analysis tallied tens of millions of unique TCR beta chains across the 610 or so repertoires, and around 9.9 million of those chains were shared by two or more donors. Raw reads were error-corrected and collapsed into unique sequences by a nearest-neighbor algorithm in which closely related sequences were merged to remove PCR and sequencing errors. To assign V, D and J gene segments, CDR3 sequences were aligned to IMGT reference sequences. For a sequence to be retained, a match of at least six nucleotides was required to both a V gene segment and a J gene segment. A rearrangement was called productive if the CDR3 had no stop codons and remained in frame with V and J, and every other rearrangement was called non-productive. Following IMGT convention, CDR3 was defined as the stretch from the second conserved V-encoded cysteine up to the conserved J-encoded phenylalanine. The earlier analysis of 500 to 650 of the donors excluded any sequence lacking an unambiguous match to a single V gene segment. An earlier analysis of a few hundred of the donors classified V segments as functional when productive rearrangements were above 56.7% and as segregating when the standard deviation between donors was above 5%. A statistical classification framework was built for diagnosing cytomegalovirus status from the catalog of TCR beta chain sequences. In a later analysis, V and J genes were assigned by comparing TCR nucleotide sequences against IMGT/GENE-DB human TR gene sequences. Using the TCRdist pipeline, a later analysis assigned CDR3 sequences along with most-parsimonious VDJ recombination scenarios. In a later analysis, each TCR beta chain was defined by its CDR3 amino acid sequence together with its V-gene family, and reads lacking a unique V-gene family were excluded. As a way to deal with suspected cross-contamination and a sequencing artifact, a later analysis dropped 592 nucleotide sequences that were highly shared and had low generation probability. For each public chain, a later analysis derived a clonal expansion index from normalized ranks of inferred template counts within each repertoire. In a later analysis, generation probabilities were computed using a VDJ recombination model fitted to out-of-frame rearrangements, and the results were checked against IGoR. In a later analysis, hypergeometric tests were used to score TCR-TCR, TCR-HLA and TCR-CMV co-occurrence, with a repertoire-size bias correction applied to TCR pairs. False discovery rates were estimated in a later analysis by permuting HLA or CMV assignments 20 times. In a later analysis, co-occurring TCRs were grouped with DBSCAN, and TCRdist sequence similarity was added when clustering was performed within HLA-allele-positive subsets. Repertoires with fewer than 30,000 or more than 120,000 public chains were left out of co-occurrence clustering, as were four to six repertoires with anomalous nucleotide sharing. TCRdb took this table from immuneACCESS and kept in-frame rearrangements with V and J called. Such tables lack part of the clones; where checked against another copy, unresolved V genes explain under half of the gap, and the rest is unexplained. The DNA was the basis for D and trimming; V, J and clone size are from that table. The table for this sample lists 110,000 to 150,000 clones; about four fifths of them were counted only once. The ten most abundant clones make up more than 3.5% of the sample.

CDR1 and CDR2, looked up from the germline V gene, are MNHEY and SVGAGI. Trimming takes 5 bases off V and 7 bases off J; junction bases not matched to a gene: 11. From cysteine to phenylalanine, the CDR3 is 15 amino acids long. The CDR3 DNA has 45 bases and is translated from base 1. The receptor was derived from a woman aged 40 to 50 in good health and CMV-seropositive. The chain links TRBV6-5 with TRBJ2-3; 8 central bases correspond to TRBD2. Material for sequencing was PBMCs. CDR3 sequence: CASSTFSGGLHTQYF. The sequence in DNA is TGTGCCAGCAGTACCTTTTCGGGGGGGCTTCATACGCAGTATTTT.